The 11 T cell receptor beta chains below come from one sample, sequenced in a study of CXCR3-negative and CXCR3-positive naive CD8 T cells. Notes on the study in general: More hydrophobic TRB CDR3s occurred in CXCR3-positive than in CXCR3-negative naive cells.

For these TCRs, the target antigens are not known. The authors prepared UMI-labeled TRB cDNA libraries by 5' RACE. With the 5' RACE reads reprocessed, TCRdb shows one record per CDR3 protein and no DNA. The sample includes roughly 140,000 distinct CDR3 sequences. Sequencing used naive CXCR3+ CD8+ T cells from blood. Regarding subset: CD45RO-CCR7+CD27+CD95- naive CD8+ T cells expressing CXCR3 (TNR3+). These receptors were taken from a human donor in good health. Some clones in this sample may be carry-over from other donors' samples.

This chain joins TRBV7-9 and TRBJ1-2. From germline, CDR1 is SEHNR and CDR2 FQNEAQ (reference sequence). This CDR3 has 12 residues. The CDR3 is CASSLGLNGYTF.

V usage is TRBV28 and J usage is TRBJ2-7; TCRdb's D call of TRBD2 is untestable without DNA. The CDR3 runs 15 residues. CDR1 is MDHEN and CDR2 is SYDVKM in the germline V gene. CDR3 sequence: CASSPPGGSAYEQYF.

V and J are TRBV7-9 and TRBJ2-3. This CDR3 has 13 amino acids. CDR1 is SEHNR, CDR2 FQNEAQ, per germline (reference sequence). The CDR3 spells CASQMGSADTQYF.

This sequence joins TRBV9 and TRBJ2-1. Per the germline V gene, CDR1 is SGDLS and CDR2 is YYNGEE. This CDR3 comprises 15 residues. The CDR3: CASSVEASSYNEQFF.

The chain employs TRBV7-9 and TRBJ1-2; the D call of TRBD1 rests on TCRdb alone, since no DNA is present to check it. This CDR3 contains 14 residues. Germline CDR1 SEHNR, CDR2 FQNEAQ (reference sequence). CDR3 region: CASSSGDSPYGYTF.

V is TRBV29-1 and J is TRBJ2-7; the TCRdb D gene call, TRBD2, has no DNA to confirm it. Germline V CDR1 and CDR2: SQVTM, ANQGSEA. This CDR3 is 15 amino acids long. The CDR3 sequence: CSVIGTSGSSYEQYF.

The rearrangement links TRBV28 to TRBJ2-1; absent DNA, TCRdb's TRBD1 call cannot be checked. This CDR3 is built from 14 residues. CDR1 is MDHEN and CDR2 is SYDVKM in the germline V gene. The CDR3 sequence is CASSQLRDYNEQFF.

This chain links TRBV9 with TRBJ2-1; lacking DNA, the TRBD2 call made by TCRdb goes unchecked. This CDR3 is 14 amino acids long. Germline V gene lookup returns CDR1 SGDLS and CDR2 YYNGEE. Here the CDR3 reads CASRPSGSSNEQFF.

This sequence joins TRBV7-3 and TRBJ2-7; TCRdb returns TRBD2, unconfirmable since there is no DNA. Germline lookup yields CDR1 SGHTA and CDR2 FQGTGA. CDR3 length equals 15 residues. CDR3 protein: CASSPTSGGTYEQYF.

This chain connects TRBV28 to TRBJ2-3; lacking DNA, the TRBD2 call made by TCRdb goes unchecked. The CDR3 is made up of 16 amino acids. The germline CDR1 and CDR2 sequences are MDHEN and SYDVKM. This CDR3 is CASSSRAGGWEDTQYF.

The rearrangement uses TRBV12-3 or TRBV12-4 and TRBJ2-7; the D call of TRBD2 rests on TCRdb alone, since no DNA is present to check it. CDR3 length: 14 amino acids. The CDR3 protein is CASGARAIPYEQYF.